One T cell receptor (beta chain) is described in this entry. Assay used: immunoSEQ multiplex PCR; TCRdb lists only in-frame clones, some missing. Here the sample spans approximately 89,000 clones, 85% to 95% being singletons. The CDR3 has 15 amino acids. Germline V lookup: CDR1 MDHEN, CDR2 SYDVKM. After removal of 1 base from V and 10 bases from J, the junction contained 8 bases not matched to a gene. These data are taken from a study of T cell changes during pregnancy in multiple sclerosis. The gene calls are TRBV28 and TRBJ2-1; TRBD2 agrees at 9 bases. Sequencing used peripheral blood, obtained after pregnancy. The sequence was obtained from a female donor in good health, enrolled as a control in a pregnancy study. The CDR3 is CASSLLAGDRSEQFF. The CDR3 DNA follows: TGTGCCAGCAGTTTATTAGCGGGAGACCGCTCGGAGCAGTTCTTC.